This entry lists 10 T cell receptor beta chains sequenced from one sample in a study of blood T cell repertoires in COVID-19. Repertoires were generated with immunoSEQ multiplex PCR, while TCRdb's copy carries only in-frame clones and drops some. The data show approximately 26,000 clones, with nearly 90% seen just once and over 40% held by the top ten. Sequencing was done on a sample of peripheral blood. Every receptor here comes from a human donor with acute or convalescent COVID-19. The donor label of this sample is uncertain.

The chain has TRBV14 and TRBJ2-1, with 10 bases that match TRBD2. Germline CDR1 and CDR2: SGHDN and FVKESK. This CDR3 is 20 amino acids long. Losses at the gene ends were 4 bases for V and 9 bases for J; bases not matched to a gene: 24. CDR3 protein: CASSPGLADVYIYISGEQFF. DNA of the CDR3: TGTGCCAGCAGCCCCGGACTAGCGGATGTCTATATCTACATTAGTGGTGAGCAGTTCTTC.

V and J are TRBV19 and TRBJ1-2; 11 positions match TRBD1. The CDR3 covers 13 residues. Trimming removed 10 bases from V and 6 bases from J; junction bases left unmatched: 7. Germline V gene data show CDR1 as LNHDA and CDR2 as SQIVND (reference sequence). CDR3: CATRDRGTDGYTF. The CDR3 nucleotides read TGTGCCACCCGGGACAGGGGGACGGATGGCTACACCTTC.

This rearrangement joins TRBV10-3 to TRBJ1-5, with D perhaps matching TRBD1 (6 bases). Per germline, CDR1 ENHRY and CDR2 SYGVKD. V shed 0 bases and J shed 4 bases, with 7 bases lying between them. The CDR3 is 14 amino acids. The CDR3 spells CAISESGQNQPQHF. CDR3 coding DNA: TGTGCCATCAGTGAGTCAGGACAGAATCAGCCCCAGCATTTT.

The rearrangement links TRBV19 to TRBJ1-5, with D perhaps matching TRBD1 (6 bases). The CDR3 has 14 residues. Germline V gene data show CDR1 as LNHDA and CDR2 as SQIVND (reference sequence). V lost 6 bases and J lost 3, with 12 bases in between. The DNA of the CDR3 is TGTGCCAGTAGGGGACAATGGGACAATCAGCCCCAGCATTTT. Translated: CASRGQWDNQPQHF.

The V and J genes are TRBV3-1 (or the pseudogene TRBV3-2) and TRBJ2-5, with TRBD2 identical over 7 bases. The J segment lost 1 base and the V segment lost 1 base, leaving 6 bases of the junction unmatched. CDR1 and CDR2 from the germline V gene are LGHDT and YNNKEL (reference sequence). The CDR3 consists of 16 residues. This CDR3 reads CASSQGLSGGQETQYF. The CDR3, as DNA: TGTGCCAGCAGCCAAGGTTTATCGGGAGGCCAAGAGACCCAGTACTTC.

The chain uses TRBV27 and TRBJ1-2; 7 positions match TRBD1. J was trimmed by 2 bases and V by 6 bases; bases with no gene match: 9. The CDR3 is 15 residues long. In germline, CDR1 is MNHEY, CDR2 SMNVEV (reference sequence). CDR3 amino acids: CASSSTGQLNYGYTF. For the CDR3, the DNA is TGTGCCAGCAGCTCGACGGGACAGCTAAACTATGGCTACACCTTC.

The V gene is TRBV19, the J gene TRBJ1-1; 11 positions agree with TRBD1. Germline trimming cut 6 bases from V and 2 bases from J; bases unmatched to any gene: 8. This CDR3 comprises 16 residues. Germline lookup yields CDR1 LNHDA and CDR2 SQIVND (reference sequence). CDR3 coding DNA: TGTGCCAGTAGAACCGGGACAGGGGGGATTAACACTGAAGCTTTCTTT. It translates to CASRTGTGGINTEAFF.

The V and J genes are TRBV5-1 and TRBJ2-1; weak D call: TRBD2 (6 bases). Germline-derived CDR1 and CDR2 are SGHRS and YFSETQ. The length of the CDR3 is 15 residues. V was trimmed by 4 bases and J by 2 bases, leaving 13 bases between them. CDR3 coding DNA: TGCGCCAGCAGCCTAGGGACGGGGGCCTACAATGAGCAGTTCTTC. Translation gives CASSLGTGAYNEQFF.

This clone was counted between two and nine times. The chain has TRBV6-6 and TRBJ1-1, with 7 bases lining up with TRBD1. The CDR3 extends over 14 amino acids. Germline V lookup: CDR1 MNHNY, CDR2 SVGAGI (reference sequence). V was pared by 5 bases and J by 0 bases, with 3 bases of the junction left unmatched. This chain's CDR3 is CASSRQGLNTEAFF. The CDR3 coding sequence is TGTGCCAGCAGTCGACAGGGTTTGAACACTGAAGCTTTCTTT.

This clone was counted between two and nine times. The chain links TRBV28 to TRBJ2-5; the D is unclear. This CDR3 comprises 12 residues. The V gene lost 10 bases and the J gene lost 1 base, with 10 bases spanning the gap. In germline, CDR1 is MDHEN, CDR2 SYDVKM. CDR3 nucleotides: TGTGCCATCCTTACTTCCCAAGAGACCCAGTACTTC. Translating it yields CAILTSQETQYF.